These 31 T cell receptor beta chains came from one sample sequenced in a study of blood T cell repertoires in COVID-19. Assay used: immunoSEQ multiplex PCR; TCRdb lists only in-frame clones, some missing. This table holds about 480,000 clones, approximately 88% found once. Sequencing used peripheral blood. These receptors originate from a woman aged 45-65 years with COVID-19, enrolled during active disease.

This clone was detected only a few times. The J gene is TRBJ1-5, the V gene TRBV30, with TRBD1 identical over 10 bases. The CDR3 is 17 residues long. J lost 5 bases, V lost 0 bases, and 10 bases had no gene match. Germline values: CDR1 GTSNPN, CDR2 SVGIG (reference sequence). The chain's CDR3 is CAWSVGRQGASHQPQHF. CDR3 DNA sequence: TGTGCCTGGAGTGTCGGAAGACAGGGGGCGTCCCATCAGCCCCAGCATTTT.

The chain has TRBV5-4 and TRBJ1-3, with a tentative D call TRBD1 (6 bases). CDR3 length equals 16 residues. Germline V gene data show CDR1 as SGHNT and CDR2 as YYREEE (reference sequence). V lost 1 base, J lost 3 bases, and 14 bases lay in between. CDR3 region: CASSLMGRTDGNTIYF. DNA for the CDR3: TGTGCCAGCAGCTTGATGGGCCGGACAGATGGAAACACCATATATTTT. Full variable domain (remainder filled in from reference TRBV5-4 and TRBJ1-3): ETGVTQSPTHLIKTRGQQVTLRCSSQSGHNTVSWYQQALGQGPQFIFQYYREEENGRGNFPPRFSGLQFPNYSSELNVNALELDDSALYLCASSLMGRTDGNTIYFGEGSWLTVV.

The chain employs TRBV2 and TRBJ2-1; TRBD2 matches 7 bases. The CDR3 covers 14 residues. From germline, CDR1 is SNHLY and CDR2 FYNNEI. V gave up 3 bases and J gave up 5 bases; unmatched junction bases: 4. The chain's CDR3 is CASSERDYDNEQFF. Written as DNA, the CDR3 is TGTGCCAGCAGTGAGAGGGACTATGACAATGAGCAGTTCTTC.

This chain connects TRBV5-1 to TRBJ2-7; 8 bases align to TRBD1. The CDR3 is 14 amino acids. The trim removed 7 bases at V and 3 bases at J, leaving 9 bases unmatched. Germline lookup yields CDR1 SGHRS and CDR2 YFSETQ. CDR3 sequence: CASASGTGSYEQYF. The CDR3 DNA follows: TGCGCCAGCGCGTCCGGGACAGGAAGCTACGAGCAGTACTTC.

The rearrangement links TRBV7-9 to TRBJ1-1, with TRBD1 matching 9 bases. Germline V gene data show CDR1 as SEHNR and CDR2 as FQNEAQ (reference sequence). CDR3 size: 14 residues. V lost 7 bases to trimming and J lost 6 bases; unmatched junction nucleotides: 9. CDR3 coding DNA: TGTGCCAGCACTTCGGGACAGGGAGATCCTGAAGCTTTCTTT. Protein sequence: CASTSGQGDPEAFF.

V and J are TRBV4-1 and TRBJ2-5; possibly TRBD2 for D (5 bases). From germline, CDR1 is MGHRA and CDR2 YSYEKL. V was pared by 3 bases and J by 5 bases, with 7 bases between. This CDR3 spans 12 amino acids. CDR3 sequence: CASSQSGETQYF. As DNA, the CDR3 is TGCGCCAGCAGCCAGTCGGGGGAGACCCAGTACTTC.

The chain employs TRBV7-9 and TRBJ1-1, with a weak D call TRBD1 (6 bases). Trimming pared 5 bases from V and 5 bases from J, leaving 15 bases between. This CDR3 spans 14 amino acids. From germline, CDR1 is SEHNR and CDR2 FQNEAQ (reference sequence). CDR3 sequence: CASSPAGAVTEAFF. The CDR3 DNA sequence: TGTGCCAGCAGCCCGGCAGGGGCGGTTACTGAAGCTTTCTTT.

V gene TRBV9 combines with J gene TRBJ2-7; the D gene is possibly TRBD2 (5 bases). The ends were cut back, 7 bases at V and 3 bases at J, with 11 bases in the middle. Germline assignment: CDR1 SGDLS and CDR2 YYNGEE. The CDR3 loop spans 12 amino acids. CDR3 residues: CASGPGFYEQYF. The CDR3 nucleotides are TGTGCCAGCGGACCGGGGTTCTACGAGCAGTACTTC.

The rearrangement uses TRBV5-1 and TRBJ2-7; 9 positions agree with TRBD1. Germline V gene data show CDR1 as SGHRS and CDR2 as YFSETQ. V lost 0 bases to trimming and J lost 3 bases; unmatched junction nucleotides: 7. CDR3 size: 16 residues. The CDR3 coding sequence is TGCGCCAGCAGCTTGGACAGGGGGCTCGGATTCTACGAGCAGTACTTC. Its translation is CASSLDRGLGFYEQYF.

This rearrangement joins TRBV4-1 to TRBJ1-1; 8 bases map to TRBD1. The CDR3 is made up of 16 amino acids. Looked up from germline, CDR1 is MGHRA and CDR2 is YSYEKL. V was clipped by 0 bases and J by 4 bases; unmatched bases: 7. The chain's CDR3 is CASSQDRTGRGTEAFF. The CDR3 DNA reads as TGCGCCAGCAGCCAAGATAGGACAGGGAGGGGCACTGAAGCTTTCTTT.

This chain uses TRBV7-9 with TRBJ1-5; D is possibly TRBD1 (5 bases). Germline V gene data show CDR1 as SEHNR and CDR2 as FQNEAQ (reference sequence). The CDR3 has 14 amino acids. V lost 5 bases and J 1 base, leaving 9 bases between the germline ends. The CDR3 is CASSPQGSNQPQHF. The CDR3 bases are TGTGCCAGCAGCCCGCAGGGAAGCAATCAGCCCCAGCATTTT.

The chain combines TRBV28 with TRBJ2-2; D gene uncertain. Germline CDR1 reads MDHEN; CDR2 reads SYDVKM. This CDR3 has 12 amino acids. Trimming pared 3 bases from V and 7 bases from J, leaving 6 bases between. As DNA, the CDR3 is TGTGCCAGCAGTTTTTCCCGCGGGGAGCTGTTTTTT. This sequence encodes CASSFSRGELFF.

The chain links TRBV20-1 to TRBJ2-7; 9 bases fit TRBD1. The length of the CDR3 is 14 residues. Germline loops: CDR1 DFQATT, CDR2 SNEGSKA (reference sequence). With V trimmed by 3 bases and J by 3 bases, 6 bases remained unmatched. CDR3 region: CSASTWDRVYEQYF. The CDR3 region has the DNA TGCAGTGCTAGTACTTGGGACAGGGTCTACGAGCAGTACTTC.

The rearrangement links TRBV5-4 to TRBJ1-2; TRBD1 agrees at 7 bases. With V trimmed by 0 bases and J by 6 bases, 5 bases remained unmatched. Germline CDR1 SGHNT, CDR2 YYREEE (reference sequence). The length of the CDR3 is 14 residues. CDR3 protein: CASSLETGVDGYTF. CDR3 coding DNA: TGTGCCAGCAGCTTGGAAACAGGGGTCGATGGCTACACCTTC.

The rearrangement joins TRBV3-1 (or the pseudogene TRBV3-2) to TRBJ1-4; the D is unclear. Germline CDR1 and CDR2: LGHDT and YNNKEL (reference sequence). V was trimmed by 1 base and J by 8 bases, leaving 14 bases between them. This CDR3 has 15 amino acids. The CDR3 DNA is TGTGCCAGCAGCCAAGGGGAGGGAAGTGGGGAAAAACTGTTTTTT. Amino acid sequence: CASSQGEGSGEKLFF.

The chain employs TRBV30 and TRBJ2-3, with D uncertain. The length of the CDR3 is 13 residues. Trimming took off 4 bases at V and 3 bases at J, with 11 bases between the two ends. CDR1 is GTSNPN, CDR2 SVGIG, per germline (reference sequence). In DNA form, the CDR3 reads TGTGCCTGGACGGGTGGCGGAACAGATACGCAGTATTTT. Protein sequence: CAWTGGGTDTQYF. The full variable domain, rest sourced from reference TRBV30 and TRBJ2-3, is SQTIHQWPATLVQPVGSPLSLECTVEGTSNPNLYWYRQAAGRGLQLLFYSVGIGQISSEVPQNLSASRPQDRQFILSSKKLLLSDSGFYLCAWTGGGTDTQYFGPGTRLTVL.

This CDR3 is CASASNEQFF. As DNA, the CDR3 is TGTGCCAGCGCTAGCAATGAGCAGTTCTTC. V gene TRBV6-6 combines with J gene TRBJ2-1; D call uncertain. Trimming pared 8 bases from V and 6 bases from J, leaving 5 bases between. The CDR3 contains 10 residues. Germline V CDR1 and CDR2: MNHNY, SVGAGI (reference sequence).

This clone appeared a single time. The chain recombines TRBV7-9 with TRBJ1-2; 9 bases agree with TRBD1. V trimming: 4 bases; J trimming: 5 bases; junction bases outside the gene matches: 14. Germline V lookup: CDR1 SEHNR, CDR2 FQNEAQ (reference sequence). The CDR3 consists of 17 residues. The DNA of the CDR3 is TGTGCCAGCAGCTCACAGGGACAGGGAAAAGAGCGGTATGGCTACACCTTC. This sequence encodes CASSSQGQGKERYGYTF.

This chain joins TRBV6-5 and TRBJ1-2; weak D call: TRBD1 (5 bases). Deletions cut 5 bases from V and 7 bases from J, with 11 bases between. The CDR3 is 12 residues long. Germline CDR1 reads MNHEY; CDR2 reads SVGAGI. The CDR3 region has the DNA TGTGCCAGCAGTCCCGGGACTTTTGGCTACACCTTC. Protein sequence: CASSPGTFGYTF.

This chain joins TRBV25-1 and TRBJ1-1, with D perhaps TRBD1 (6 bases). This CDR3 contains 14 residues. CDR1 is MGHDK and CDR2 is SYGVNS in the germline V gene. V was trimmed by 2 bases and J by 0 bases, leaving 7 bases between them. DNA of the CDR3: TGTGCCAGCAGTGAAGGGGGCATGAACACTGAAGCTTTCTTT. Translated, it gives CASSEGGMNTEAFF.

The rearrangement links TRBV30 to TRBJ1-4, with unresolved D. Germline-derived CDR1 and CDR2 are GTSNPN and SVGIG (reference sequence). This CDR3 has 13 residues. The CDR3 nucleotides are TGTGCTTTCATTCCGACCCGGGAAGAAAAACTGTTTTTT. The encoded protein is CAFIPTREEKLFF.

This rearrangement joins TRBV15 to TRBJ1-2, with D perhaps TRBD1 (6 bases). Per germline, CDR1 LNHNV and CDR2 YYDKDF (reference sequence). This CDR3 is built from 13 residues. The ends were cut back, 6 bases at V and 2 bases at J, with 10 bases in the middle. The CDR3 DNA is TGTGCCACCAGTTTTCAGGGGAACTATGGCTACACCTTC. This gives the protein CATSFQGNYGYTF.

This chain connects TRBV5-1 to TRBJ1-6; D possibly corresponds to TRBD1 (6 bases). Germline CDR1 is SGHRS and CDR2 is YFSETQ. The CDR3 extends over 16 amino acids. Trimming took off 4 bases at V and 10 bases at J, with 21 bases between the two ends. The CDR3 loop reads CASSPSQTGLQSPLHF. DNA of the CDR3: TGCGCCAGCAGCCCTTCGCAGACAGGTTTACAATCACCCCTCCACTTT. Complete variable domain (other parts from reference TRBV5-1 and TRBJ1-6): KAGVTQTPRYLIKTRGQQVTLSCSPISGHRSVSWYQQTPGQGLQFLFEYFSETQRNKGNFPGRFSGRQFSNSRSEMNVSTLELGDSALYLCASSPSQTGLQSPLHFGNGTRLTVT.

The chain recombines TRBV4-1 with TRBJ2-1; D is perhaps TRBD2 (6 bases). CDR3 length: 13 residues. The V gene's germline CDR1 is MGHRA and CDR2 YSYEKL. Trimming removed 2 bases from V and 7 bases from J, with 9 bases in between. The CDR3 DNA is TGCGCCAGCAGCCAACCTGGGGGGAATGAGCAGTTCTTC. Translating it yields CASSQPGGNEQFF.

This clone has just one count. This chain connects TRBV9 to TRBJ1-1; 10 bases map to TRBD1. J gave up 0 bases and V 3 bases, and 11 bases lay outside the gene matches. Germline V lookup: CDR1 SGDLS, CDR2 YYNGEE. The CDR3 has 18 amino acids. The CDR3 region has the DNA TGTGCCAGCAGCGCGACGCAATTAGGACAGGGGGTGAACACTGAAGCTTTCTTT. It yields the protein CASSATQLGQGVNTEAFF.

The chain combines TRBV10-1 with TRBJ2-3; tentatively, D is TRBD2 (5 bases). With 5 bases removed from V and 0 bases from J, the gap between germline ends came to 9 bases. CDR3 length equals 14 residues. Germline loops: CDR1 WNHNN, CDR2 SYGVQD (reference sequence). For the CDR3, the DNA is TGCGCCAGCAGTTCGGACTCTAGCACAGATACGCAGTATTTT. Encoded protein: CASSSDSSTDTQYF.

This clone was recorded once. The rearrangement joins TRBV30 to TRBJ2-5, with D uncertain. The CDR3 runs 13 residues. The V end was cut by 4 bases, the J end by 4 bases, with 13 bases between. Germline CDR1 is GTSNPN and CDR2 is SVGIG (reference sequence). CDR3: CAWTAATRETQYF. The CDR3, as DNA: TGTGCCTGGACCGCCGCCACCAGAGAGACCCAGTACTTC. The whole variable domain, filled in from reference TRBV30 and TRBJ2-5, reads SQTIHQWPATLVQPVGSPLSLECTVEGTSNPNLYWYRQAAGRGLQLLFYSVGIGQISSEVPQNLSASRPQDRQFILSSKKLLLSDSGFYLCAWTAATRETQYFGPGTRLLVL.

This chain connects TRBV6-5 to TRBJ2-1; no definite D call. Trimming removed 5 bases from V and 5 bases from J, with 16 bases in between. CDR1 is MNHEY, CDR2 SVGAGI, per germline. CDR3 length: 15 residues. Here the CDR3 reads CASSQRTYDNNEQFF. In DNA, the CDR3 is TGTGCCAGCAGTCAAAGAACCTACGATAACAATGAGCAGTTCTTC.

The CDR3 nucleotides are TGTGCCAGTAGTGCCCACAGGGGGAATGGAGACACTGAAGCTTTCTTT. This sequence encodes CASSAHRGNGDTEAFF. This rearrangement joins TRBV19 to TRBJ1-1; 8 nucleotides line up with TRBD1. CDR1 is LNHDA and CDR2 is SQIVND in the germline V gene (reference sequence). With V trimmed by 5 bases and J by 3 bases, 11 bases remained unmatched. The CDR3 covers 16 residues.

The chain joins TRBV30 to TRBJ1-4; 7 nucleotides match TRBD1. Unmatched junction bases numbered 8, after V lost 2 bases and J lost 8 bases. The V gene's germline CDR1 is GTSNPN and CDR2 SVGIG (reference sequence). The CDR3 contains 14 residues. This CDR3 reads CAWSTQGLDEKLFF. In nucleotides, the CDR3 is TGTGCCTGGAGTACACAGGGGCTAGACGAAAAACTGTTTTTT.

The chain carries TRBV6-1 and TRBJ2-7, with D possibly TRBD2 on 6 matching bases. The CDR3 totals 15 residues. Germline-derived CDR1 and CDR2 are MNHNS and SASEGT. V was shortened by 2 bases and J by 3 bases, with 14 bases between the two germline ends. CDR3 region: CASSEYWPGGYEQYF. The CDR3 nucleotides are TGTGCCAGCAGTGAATACTGGCCCGGGGGCTACGAGCAGTACTTC.